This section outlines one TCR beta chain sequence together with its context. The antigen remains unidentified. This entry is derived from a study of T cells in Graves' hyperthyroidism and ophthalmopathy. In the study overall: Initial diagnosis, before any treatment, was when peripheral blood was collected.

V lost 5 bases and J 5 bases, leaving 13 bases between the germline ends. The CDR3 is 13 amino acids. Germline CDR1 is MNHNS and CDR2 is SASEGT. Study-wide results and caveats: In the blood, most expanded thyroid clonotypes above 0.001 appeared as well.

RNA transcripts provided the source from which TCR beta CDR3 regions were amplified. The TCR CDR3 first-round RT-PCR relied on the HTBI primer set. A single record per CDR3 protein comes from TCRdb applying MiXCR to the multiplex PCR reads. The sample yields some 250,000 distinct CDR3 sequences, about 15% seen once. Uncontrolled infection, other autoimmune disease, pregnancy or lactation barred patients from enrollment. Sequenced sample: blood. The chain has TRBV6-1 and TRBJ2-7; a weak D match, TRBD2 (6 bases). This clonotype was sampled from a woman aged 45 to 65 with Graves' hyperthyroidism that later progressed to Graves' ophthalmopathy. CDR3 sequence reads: CASSPGDVDEQYF. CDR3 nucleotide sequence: TGTGCCAGCAGTCCGGGAGATGTCGACGAGCAGTACTTC.